This TCR beta chain was obtained from a study of blood T cell repertoires in COVID-19. Study background: Sample material is recorded as cDNA or gDNA derived from T cells, B-cell-depleted T cells, or PBMCs.

This clone was counted a single time. This table comes from immunoSEQ multiplex PCR, and its TCRdb copy is limited to in-frame clones, with some not included. The sample lists about 180,000 clones; roughly 80% were seen once. Trimming cost V 8 bases and J 4 bases; bases outside gene matches: 8. Germline V lookup: CDR1 SQVTM, CDR2 ANQGSEA. The CDR3 runs 13 residues. The source material was peripheral blood. The source is a woman between 65 and 79 years old with COVID-19, enrolled during active disease. The chain couples TRBV29-1 to TRBJ2-5; 9 bases agree with TRBD2. CDR3 residues: CSPTIAGVETQYF. The CDR3 DNA is TGCAGCCCAACCATAGCGGGAGTAGAGACCCAGTACTTC.